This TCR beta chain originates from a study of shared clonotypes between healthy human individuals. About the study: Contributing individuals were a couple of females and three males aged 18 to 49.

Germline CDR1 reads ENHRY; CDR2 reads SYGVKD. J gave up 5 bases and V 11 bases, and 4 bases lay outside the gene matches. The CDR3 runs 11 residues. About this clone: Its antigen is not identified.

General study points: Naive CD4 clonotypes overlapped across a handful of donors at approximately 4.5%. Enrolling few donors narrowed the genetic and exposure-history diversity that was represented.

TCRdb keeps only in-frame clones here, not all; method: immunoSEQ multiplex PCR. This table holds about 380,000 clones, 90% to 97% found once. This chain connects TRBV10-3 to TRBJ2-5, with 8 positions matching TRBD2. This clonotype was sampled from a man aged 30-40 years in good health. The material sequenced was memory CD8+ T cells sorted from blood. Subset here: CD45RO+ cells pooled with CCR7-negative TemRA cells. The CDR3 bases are TGTGCCGTCAAGCGGGAGGAGACCCAGTACTTC. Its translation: CAVKREETQYF.